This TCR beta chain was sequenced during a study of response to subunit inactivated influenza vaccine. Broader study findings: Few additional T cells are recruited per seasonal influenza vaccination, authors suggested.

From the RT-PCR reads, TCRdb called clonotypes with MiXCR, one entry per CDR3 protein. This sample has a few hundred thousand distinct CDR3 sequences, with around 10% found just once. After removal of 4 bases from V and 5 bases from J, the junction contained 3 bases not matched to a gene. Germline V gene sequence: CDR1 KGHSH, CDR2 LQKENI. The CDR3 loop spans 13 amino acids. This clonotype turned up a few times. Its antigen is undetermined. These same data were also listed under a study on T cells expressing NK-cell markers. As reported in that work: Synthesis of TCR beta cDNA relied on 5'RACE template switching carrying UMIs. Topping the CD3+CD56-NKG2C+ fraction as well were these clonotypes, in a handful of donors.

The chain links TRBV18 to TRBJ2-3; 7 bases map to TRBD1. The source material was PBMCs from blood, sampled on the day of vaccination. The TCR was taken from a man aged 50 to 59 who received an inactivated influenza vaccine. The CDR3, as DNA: TGTGCCAGCTCACAACGACAGGGAGATACGCAGTATTTT. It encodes CASSQRQGDTQYF.